This entry concerns a single T cell receptor (beta chain). Its antigen is currently not known. The sample holds no much larger clone one base away, and base qualities are not on file. The CDR3 contains 14 residues, cysteine and phenylalanine counted. The read is trimmed to its CDR3 DNA, 42 bases read in frame from base 1. The germline V gene (reference sequence) sets CDR1 to LNHDA and CDR2 to SQIVND. Trimming accounts for 5 bases at V and 5 bases at J, while the number of junction bases matched to no gene is 5. Participants in the prospective study were aged roughly 18 to 90 years, lived in 20 to 25 United States geographic areas, and enrolled through a virtual design. Cohort assignment in the prospective study relied on participant-reported clinical history from a screening survey and a study questionnaire. Mobile phlebotomists in the prospective study collected whole blood, serum and a nasopharyngeal or oropharyngeal swab from every participant. Participants in the prospective study had the option to provide additional blood draws and questionnaires over an approximately 2-month period. Before DNA extraction, prospective study blood samples were shipped either frozen or at room temperature.

The data originate from a study of blood T cell repertoires in COVID-19 (TCRdb year 2020). General notes on the study: Collaborator samples came from the United States, Italy and Spain and covered acute and convalescent phases of COVID-19. Deeply sampled blood TCRbeta repertoires from subjects exposed to, actively infected with, or recovered from COVID-19 were included in the dataset. A de-identified subject ID, COVID-19 status, age in years and sex were almost always included in the sample metadata. The prospective study material was composed of cDNA or gDNA derived from T cells, B-cell-depleted T cells, or PBMCs. The samples were drawn from two sources: the first 160 participants of the ongoing ImmuneRACE study, and 950 to 1,500 subjects contributed by 6 global collaborators. Where HLA class I and class II types were available, the types were taken from metadata supplied by the sample provider, not from assay-based typing. The repertoires were released in a freely available public database intended as a resource for research on the immune response to SARS-CoV-2. The paper's findings and limits, for the study overall: How much clinical and demographic metadata was included differed by source and by participant, and the metadata was provided uncurated.

TCRbeta CDR3 regions were amplified from genomic DNA by means of the immunoSEQ Assay, a bias-controlled multiplex PCR. On the authors' methods: The number of nucleated cells in each sample was estimated from the amplification of reference gene primers within the assay. To quantify the absolute abundance of each unique TCRbeta CDR3 rearrangement, sequence reads were collapsed and filtered. For each sample, productive Simpson clonality was calculated as the square root of Simpson's diversity index across productive rearrangements. TCRdb obtained this table from immuneACCESS and retained in-frame rearrangements with V and J assigned. These tables miss some clones; where compared with another copy, unresolved V genes account for less than half of the shortfall, and the remainder is unexplained. The V and J calls and clone size were taken over from that table, and D and trimming were inferred from the DNA. The sample has roughly 280,000 clones on record, 85% to 90% of them singletons. The ten largest account for approximately 4% of the sample.

The rearrangement combines TRBV19 with TRBJ2-1; 8 central nucleotides agree with TRBD2. Sequences were obtained from PBMCs or T cells enriched from blood (not recorded which). The receptor comes from a woman in her 30s with acute COVID-19. The nucleotide sequence reads as follows: TGTGCCAGTAGTTCGGCGGGAGGAAACAATGAGCAGTTCTTC. Its protein is CASSSAGGNNEQFF.